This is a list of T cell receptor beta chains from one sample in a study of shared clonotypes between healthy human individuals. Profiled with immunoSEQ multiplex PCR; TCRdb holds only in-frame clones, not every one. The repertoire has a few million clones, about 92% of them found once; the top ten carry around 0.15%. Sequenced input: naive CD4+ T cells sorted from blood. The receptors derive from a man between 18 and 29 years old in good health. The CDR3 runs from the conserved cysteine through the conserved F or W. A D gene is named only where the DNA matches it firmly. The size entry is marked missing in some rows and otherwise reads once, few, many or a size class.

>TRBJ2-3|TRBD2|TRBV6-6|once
CASSILAGVGTDTQYF
TGTGCCAGCAGTATCCTAGCGGGAGTGGGGACAGATACGCAGTATTTT
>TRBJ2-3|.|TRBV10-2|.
CASSEGGGTDTQYF
TGCGCCAGCAGTGAGGGCGGGGGCACAGATACGCAGTATTTT
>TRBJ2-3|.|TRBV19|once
CASSMGARSTDTQYF
TGTGCCAGTAGTATGGGTGCCCGTAGCACAGATACGCAGTATTTT
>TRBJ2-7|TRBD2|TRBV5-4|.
CASSLGPGGAKSYEQYF
TGTGCCAGCAGCTTAGGCCCGGGGGGGGCTAAGTCCTACGAGCAGTACTTC
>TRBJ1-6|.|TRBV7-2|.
CASSFLGQGDSPLHF
TGTGCCAGCAGCTTCCTTGGCCAGGGCGATTCACCCCTCCACTTT
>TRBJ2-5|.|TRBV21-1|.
CASSKVRVEETQYF
TGTGCCAGCAGCAAAGTACGGGTAGAAGAGACCCAGTACTTC
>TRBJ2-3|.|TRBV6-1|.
CASKVAHTQYF
TGTGCCAGCAAGGTCGCCCATACGCAGTATTTT
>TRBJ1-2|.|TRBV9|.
CASRGADYGYTF
TGTGCCTCCCGAGGGGCAGATTATGGCTACACCTTC
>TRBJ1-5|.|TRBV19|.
CASTGDRYNQPQHF
TGTGCCAGTACAGGGGACCGCTACAATCAGCCCCAGCATTTT
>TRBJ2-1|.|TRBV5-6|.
CASSSPSDPRSNEQFF
TGTGCCAGCAGCTCTCCTTCAGACCCGAGATCTAATGAGCAGTTCTTC
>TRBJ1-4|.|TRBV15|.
CATRPIDRTNEKLFF
TGTGCCACCAGACCGATCGACAGGACTAATGAAAAACTGTTTTTT
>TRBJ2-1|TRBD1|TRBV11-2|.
CASSLQGAHDEQFF
TGTGCCAGCAGCTTACAGGGGGCGCACGATGAGCAGTTCTTC
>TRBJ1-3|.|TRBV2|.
CASRTGTASSGNTIYF
TGTGCCAGCAGGACCGGGACGGCGAGCTCTGGAAACACCATATATTTT
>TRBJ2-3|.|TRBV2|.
CASTGLSSTDTQYF
TGTGCCAGCACAGGCCTATCTAGCACAGATACGCAGTATTTT
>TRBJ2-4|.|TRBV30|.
CAWMYRAQNIQYF
TGTGCCTGGATGTACAGGGCCCAAAACATTCAGTACTTC
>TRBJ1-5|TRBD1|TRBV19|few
CASRTTGGSNQPQHF
TGTGCCAGTAGGACAACAGGGGGGAGCAATCAGCCCCAGCATTTT
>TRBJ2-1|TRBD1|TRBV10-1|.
CASSVDRGKTGEQFF
TGCGCCAGCAGCGTAGACAGGGGAAAAACCGGTGAGCAGTTCTTC
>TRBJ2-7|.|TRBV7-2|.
CASSLVAVYEQYF
TGTGCCAGCAGCTTAGTGGCAGTCTACGAGCAGTACTTC
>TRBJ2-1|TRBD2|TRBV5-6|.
CASSLVGLAVRVNEQFF
TGTGCCAGCAGCTTGGTAGGACTAGCGGTTCGGGTGAATGAGCAGTTCTTC
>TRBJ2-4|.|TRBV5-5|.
CASSLGADKNIQYF
TGTGCCAGCAGCTTGGGAGCTGACAAAAACATTCAGTACTTC
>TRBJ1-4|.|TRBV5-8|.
CASSLRGLAEKLFF
TGTGCCAGCAGCTTAAGGGGTCTAGCTGAAAAACTGTTTTTT
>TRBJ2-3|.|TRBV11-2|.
CASSLGQTSTDTQYF
TGTGCCAGCAGCTTAGGACAAACTAGCACAGATACGCAGTATTTT
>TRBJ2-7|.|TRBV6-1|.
CASSENPGSYEQYF
TGTGCCAGCAGTGAAAATCCGGGATCCTACGAGCAGTACTTC
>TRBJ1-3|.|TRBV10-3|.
CAISEAGTGNTIYF
TGTGCCATCAGTGAGGCTGGGACTGGAAACACCATATATTTT
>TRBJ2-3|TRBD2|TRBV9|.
CASSVVSGGRDTQYF
TGTGCCAGCAGCGTAGTTAGCGGGGGTAGAGATACGCAGTATTTT
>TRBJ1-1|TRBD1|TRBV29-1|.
CSVGGQGFGFFF
TGCAGCGTTGGGGGACAGGGGTTTGGGTTTTTCTTT
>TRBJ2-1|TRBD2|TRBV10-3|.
CAIRGTSGKNEQFF
TGTGCCATCAGGGGGACTAGCGGGAAGAATGAGCAGTTCTTC
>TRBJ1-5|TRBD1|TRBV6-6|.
CASSLDRGSNQPQHF
TGTGCCAGCAGTTTGGACAGGGGAAGCAATCAGCCCCAGCATTTT
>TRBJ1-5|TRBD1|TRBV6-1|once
CASSEQGANQPQHF
TGTGCCAGCAGTGAACAGGGGGCTAATCAGCCCCAGCATTTT
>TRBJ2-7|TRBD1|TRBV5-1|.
CASSLGQGADEQYF
TGCGCCAGCAGTTTGGGACAGGGGGCAGACGAGCAGTACTTC
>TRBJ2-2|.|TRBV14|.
CASSQDGGRATGELFF
TGTGCCAGCAGCCAAGACGGGGGCAGGGCCACCGGGGAGCTGTTTTTT
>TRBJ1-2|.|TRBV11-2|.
CASSHPSGVNYGYTF
TGTGCCAGCAGCCACCCTAGCGGGGTAAACTATGGCTACACCTTC
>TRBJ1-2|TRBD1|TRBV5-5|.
CASSRDRGANYGYTF
TGTGCCAGCAGCAGGGACAGGGGAGCTAACTATGGCTACACCTTC
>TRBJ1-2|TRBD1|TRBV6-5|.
CASSYSRLGQGSSYTF
TGTGCCAGCAGTTACTCGAGGTTGGGACAGGGTAGTAGCTACACCTTC
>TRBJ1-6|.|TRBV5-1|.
CASSPGGGAQSPLHF
TGCGCCAGCAGCCCTGGAGGAGGGGCACAGTCACCCCTCCACTTT
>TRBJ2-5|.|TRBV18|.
CASSQWTAQETQYF
TGTGCCAGCTCCCAATGGACAGCCCAAGAGACCCAGTACTTC
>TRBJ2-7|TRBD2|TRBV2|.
CASSGGRPSYEQYF
TGTGCCAGCAGTGGCGGGAGGCCCTCCTACGAGCAGTACTTC
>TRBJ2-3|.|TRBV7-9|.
CASSLELATPSTDTQYF
TGTGCCAGCAGCTTAGAGCTAGCGACCCCTAGCACAGATACGCAGTATTTT
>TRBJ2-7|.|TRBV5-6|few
CASSQTGYEQYF
TGTGCCAGCAGCCAGACAGGTTACGAGCAGTACTTC
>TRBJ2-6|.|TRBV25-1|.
CASSDGISGANVLTF
TGTGCCAGCAGTGATGGTATTTCTGGGGCCAACGTCCTGACTTTC
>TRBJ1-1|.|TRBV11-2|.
CASSLVRLGIGNTEAFF
TGTGCCAGCAGCTTAGTTCGGTTGGGGATTGGTAACACTGAAGCTTTCTTT
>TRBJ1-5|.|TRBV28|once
CASSLLGVGNQPQHF
TGTGCCAGCAGTTTGCTCGGGGTGGGCAATCAGCCCCAGCATTTT
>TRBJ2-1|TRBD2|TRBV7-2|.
CASSLEAGGPYNEQFF
TGTGCCAGCAGCTTAGAGGCGGGAGGCCCCTACAATGAGCAGTTCTTC
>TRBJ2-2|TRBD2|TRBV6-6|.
CASRPTSGRNTGELFF
TGTGCCAGCAGGCCTACTAGCGGGAGAAACACCGGGGAGCTGTTTTTT
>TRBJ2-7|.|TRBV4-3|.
CASSQDKSPSYEQYF
TGCGCCAGCAGCCAAGATAAGAGTCCCTCCTACGAGCAGTACTTC
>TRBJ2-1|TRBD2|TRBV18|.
CASSLSGLAINEQFF
TGTGCCAGCTCACTTTCTGGACTAGCGATAAATGAGCAGTTCTTC
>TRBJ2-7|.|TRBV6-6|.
CASRTATYEQYF
TGTGCCAGCAGGACAGCTACCTACGAGCAGTACTTC
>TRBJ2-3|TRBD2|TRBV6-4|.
CASRGNSSGRASRDTQYF
TGTGCCAGCAGGGGGAATTCTAGCGGGAGGGCTTCGAGAGATACGCAGTATTTT
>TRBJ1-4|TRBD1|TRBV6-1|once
CASRGQPGGNEKLFF
TGTGCCAGCAGGGGACAGCCAGGGGGTAATGAAAAACTGTTTTTT
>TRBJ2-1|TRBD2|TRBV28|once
CASTASQGLAGEQFF
TGTGCCAGCACGGCCTCACAAGGACTAGCCGGTGAGCAGTTCTTC
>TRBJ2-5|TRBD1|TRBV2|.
CASTRDSFRIETQYF
TGTGCCAGCACCCGGGACAGCTTTCGTATAGAGACCCAGTACTTC
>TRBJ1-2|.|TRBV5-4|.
CASSLAEGEVIYGYTF
TGTGCCAGCAGCTTGGCCGAGGGGGAAGTTATCTATGGCTACACCTTC
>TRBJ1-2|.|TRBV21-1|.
CASSKDGGPYGYTF
TGTGCCAGCAGCAAGGACGGCGGGCCCTATGGCTACACCTTC
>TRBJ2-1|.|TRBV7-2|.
CASSPRGANEQFF
TGTGCCAGCAGCCCCAGGGGGGCGAATGAGCAGTTCTTC
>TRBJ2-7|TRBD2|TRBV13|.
CASSQGRGATYEQYF
TGTGCCAGCAGTCAAGGGCGGGGGGCCACCTACGAGCAGTACTTC
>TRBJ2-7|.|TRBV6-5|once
CASHNSYEQYF
TGTGCCAGCCACAACTCCTACGAGCAGTACTTC
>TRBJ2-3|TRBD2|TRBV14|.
CASSPGGGPGTQYF
TGTGCCAGCAGCCCGGGGGGGGGACCCGGGACGCAGTATTTT
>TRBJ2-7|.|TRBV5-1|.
CASRQRQDAYEQYF
TGCGCCAGCAGGCAGAGACAGGACGCCTACGAGCAGTACTTC
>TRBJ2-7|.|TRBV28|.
CASSLTVYEQYF
TGTGCCAGCAGTTTAACAGTCTACGAGCAGTACTTC
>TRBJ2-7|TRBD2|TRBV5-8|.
CASSLGLGGPPYEQYF
TGTGCCAGCAGCCTCGGGCTGGGAGGGCCCCCCTACGAGCAGTACTTC